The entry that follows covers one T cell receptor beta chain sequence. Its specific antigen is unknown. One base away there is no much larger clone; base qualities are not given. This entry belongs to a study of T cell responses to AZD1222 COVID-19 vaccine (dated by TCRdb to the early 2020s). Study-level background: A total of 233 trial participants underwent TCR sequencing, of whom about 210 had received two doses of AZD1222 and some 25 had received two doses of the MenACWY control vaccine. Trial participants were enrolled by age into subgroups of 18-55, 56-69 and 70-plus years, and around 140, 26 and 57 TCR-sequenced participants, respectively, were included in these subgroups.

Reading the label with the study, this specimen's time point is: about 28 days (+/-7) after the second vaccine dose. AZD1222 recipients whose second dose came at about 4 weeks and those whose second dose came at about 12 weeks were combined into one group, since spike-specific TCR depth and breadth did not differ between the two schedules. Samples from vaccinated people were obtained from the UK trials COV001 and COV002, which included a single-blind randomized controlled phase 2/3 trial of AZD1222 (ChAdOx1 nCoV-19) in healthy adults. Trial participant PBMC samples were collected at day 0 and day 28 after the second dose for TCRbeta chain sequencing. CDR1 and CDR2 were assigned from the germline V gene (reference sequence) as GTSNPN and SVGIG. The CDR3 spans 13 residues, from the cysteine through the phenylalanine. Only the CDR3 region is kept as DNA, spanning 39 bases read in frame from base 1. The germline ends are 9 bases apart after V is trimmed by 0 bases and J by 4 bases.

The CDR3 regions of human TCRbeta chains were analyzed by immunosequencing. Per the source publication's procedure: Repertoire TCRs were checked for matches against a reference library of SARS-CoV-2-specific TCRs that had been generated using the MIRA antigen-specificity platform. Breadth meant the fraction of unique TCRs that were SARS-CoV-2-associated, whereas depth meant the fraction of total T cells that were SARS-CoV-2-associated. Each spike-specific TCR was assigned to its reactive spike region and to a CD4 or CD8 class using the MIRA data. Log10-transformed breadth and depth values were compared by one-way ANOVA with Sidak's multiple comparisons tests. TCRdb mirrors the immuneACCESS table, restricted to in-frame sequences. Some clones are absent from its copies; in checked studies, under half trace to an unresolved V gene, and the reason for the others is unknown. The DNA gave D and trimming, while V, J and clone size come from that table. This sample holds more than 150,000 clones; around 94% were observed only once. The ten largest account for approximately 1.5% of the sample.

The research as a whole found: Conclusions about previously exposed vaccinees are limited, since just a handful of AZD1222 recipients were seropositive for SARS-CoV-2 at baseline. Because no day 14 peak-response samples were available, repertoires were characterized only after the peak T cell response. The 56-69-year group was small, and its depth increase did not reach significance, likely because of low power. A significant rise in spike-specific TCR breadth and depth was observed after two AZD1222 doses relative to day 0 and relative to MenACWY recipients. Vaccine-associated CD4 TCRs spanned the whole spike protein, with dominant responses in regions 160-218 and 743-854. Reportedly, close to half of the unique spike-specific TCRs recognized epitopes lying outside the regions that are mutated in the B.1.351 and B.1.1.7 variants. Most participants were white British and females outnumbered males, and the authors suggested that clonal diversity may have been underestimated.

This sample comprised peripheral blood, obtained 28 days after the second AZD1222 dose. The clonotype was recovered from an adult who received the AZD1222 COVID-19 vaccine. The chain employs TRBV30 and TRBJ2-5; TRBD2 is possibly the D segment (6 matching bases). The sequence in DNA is TGTGCCTGGAGTGTGATGGAGGGAGAGACCCAGTACTTC. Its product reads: CAWSVMEGETQYF.